This T cell receptor (beta chain) was profiled in a study of T cells in Graves' hyperthyroidism and ophthalmopathy. Study-wide results and limits: Through a model of 13 V-J features, ophthalmopathy was separated from stable hyperthyroidism.

The sample holds many counts of this clonotype. As yet, its antigen is unknown. Authors of the study amplified TCR beta CDR3 regions from RNA transcripts. With the HTBI primer set, the TCR CDR3 went through a first round of RT-PCR. Each CDR3 protein gets one entry after TCRdb re-called the multiplex PCR reads with MiXCR. The repertoire consists of about 400,000 distinct CDR3 sequences, with approximately 14% occurring once and the leading ten covering more than 4.5%. CDR1 is MDHEN, CDR2 SYDVKM, per germline. The ends were cut back, 5 bases at V and 2 bases at J, with 12 bases in the middle. This CDR3 is built from 14 residues. Fresh peripheral blood, roughly 10 ml, was the source of the PBMCs.

The TCR was taken from a woman aged 18-35 years with Graves' hyperthyroidism. V gene TRBV28 combines with J gene TRBJ1-1, with D possibly TRBD1 on 6 matching bases. Sequencing input: blood. The CDR3: CASSLPDSNTEAFF. DNA of the CDR3: TGTGCCAGCAGTCTCCCGGACAGCAACACTGAAGCTTTCTTT.